This paragraph covers one T cell receptor (beta chain) sequence. Its antigen is undetermined. This sample is part of a study of cytomegalovirus exposure and HLA in healthy donors. Regarding the study as a whole: It was likely that a cluster of highly shared sequence variants was a sequencing artifact. Association of a missense DCLRE1C variant with TCR beta V- and J-gene trimming was reported in a later analysis. Cytomegalovirus association was assigned to approximately 180 TCR beta chains. Association with HLA alleles at 0.05 false discovery rate was found for 15,000 or so TCR beta sequences in a later analysis.

V shed 1 base and J 4 bases; nucleotides not matched to a gene: 8. CDR3 length: 16 residues. CDR1 and CDR2 (germline): SGHNT, YYREEE (reference sequence). Vbeta (60) and Jbeta (13) primers were used in the PCR. Data came from immunoSEQ multiplex PCR; TCRdb stores just in-frame clones and leaves some out. The sample consists of 100,000 to 150,000 clones, roughly 17% of them appearing once. The clonotype was recovered from a female donor in good health and CMV-seropositive. The chain joins TRBV5-4 to TRBJ2-1, with 7 bases that match TRBD2. Source material: PBMCs. CDR3 loop: CASSLSTGGVYNEQFF. CDR3 sequence (DNA): TGTGCCAGCAGCTTGTCTACGGGGGGTGTATACAATGAGCAGTTCTTC.